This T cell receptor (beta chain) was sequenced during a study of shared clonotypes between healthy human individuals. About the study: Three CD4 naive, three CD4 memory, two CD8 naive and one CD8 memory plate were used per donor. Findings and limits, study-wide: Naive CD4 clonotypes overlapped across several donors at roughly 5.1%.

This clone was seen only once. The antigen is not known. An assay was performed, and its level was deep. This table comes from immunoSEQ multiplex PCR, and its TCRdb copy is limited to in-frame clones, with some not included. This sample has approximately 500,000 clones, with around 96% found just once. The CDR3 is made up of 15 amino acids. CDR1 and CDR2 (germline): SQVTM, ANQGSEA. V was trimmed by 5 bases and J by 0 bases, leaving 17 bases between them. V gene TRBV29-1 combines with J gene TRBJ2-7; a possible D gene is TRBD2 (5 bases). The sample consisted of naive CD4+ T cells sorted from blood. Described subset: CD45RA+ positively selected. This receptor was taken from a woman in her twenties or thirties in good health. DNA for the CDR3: TGCAGCGTTATTTTCGGGATCCTCCCCTCCTACGAGCAGTACTTC. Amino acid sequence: CSVIFGILPSYEQYF.